This is a list of T cell receptor beta chains from one sample in a study of Tregs in tolerant kidney transplant recipients. Sequencing was performed with immunoSEQ multiplex PCR; in TCRdb, only in-frame clones are kept and a portion is missing. The sample includes 200,000 to 300,000 clones, roughly 84% of them seen just once. Sequenced material: CD4+ T cells from blood. The receptors derive from a human donor in good health. Each CDR3 is given with its conserved first and last residue. D genes are given only for firm matches. Size values are once, few and many counts, or a class for expanded clones, and some rows have none.

J: TRBJ2-7
size: NA
D: TRBD2
V: TRBV27
DNA: TGTGCCAGCAGTTTTGCGGGAGGGGATTACGAGCAGTACTTC
CDR3: CASSFAGGDYEQYF

J: TRBJ2-1
size: NA
D: TRBD1
V: TRBV25-1
DNA: TGTGCCAGCAAAGGCGAGGACAGGGGGTCGGAGTACAATGAGCAGTTCTTC
CDR3: CASKGEDRGSEYNEQFF

J: TRBJ2-7
size: NA
D: TRBD1
V: TRBV4-2
DNA: TGTGCCAGCAGCCAAGAGCCAGGACAGGGGGCCGACGAGCAGTACTTC
CDR3: CASSQEPGQGADEQYF

J: TRBJ2-5
size: NA
D: TRBD2
V: TRBV4-2
DNA: TGTGCCAGCAGCCAAGATAAGGCGGGAGAAGAGACTCAGTACTTC
CDR3: CASSQDKAGEETQYF

J: TRBJ2-1
size: NA
D: TRBD2
V: TRBV15
DNA: TGTGCCACCAGCAGAGATGGAGGACTAGCGGGACCTGGTCCCTATGAGCAGTTCTTC
CDR3: CATSRDGGLAGPGPYEQFF

J: TRBJ1-1
size: NA
D: NA
V: TRBV7-9
DNA: TGTGCCAGCAGCCCGACAGAGAACACTGAAGCTTTCTTT
CDR3: CASSPTENTEAFF

J: TRBJ1-1
size: NA
D: NA
V: TRBV5-1
DNA: TGCGCCAGCAGCAGGGAGGGAGGGGCCACTGAAGCTTTCTTT
CDR3: CASSREGGATEAFF

J: TRBJ1-2
size: NA
D: NA
V: TRBV6-5
DNA: TGTGCCAGCAGTTACTCGACGGCAGGGAGGGGCTACACCTTC
CDR3: CASSYSTAGRGYTF

J: TRBJ2-7
size: NA
D: NA
V: TRBV5-1
DNA: TGCGCCAGCAGCTTTAACCAGGGACCCTACGAGCAGTACTTC
CDR3: CASSFNQGPYEQYF

J: TRBJ1-1
size: NA
D: NA
V: TRBV25-1
DNA: TGTGCCAGCAGTGAATTTGGGACCTTCACTGAAGCTTTCTTT
CDR3: CASSEFGTFTEAFF

J: TRBJ1-1
size: once
D: NA
V: TRBV15
DNA: TGTGCCACCACGGCCCGTTTAAACACTGAAGCTTTCTTT
CDR3: CATTARLNTEAFF

J: TRBJ2-7
size: NA
D: TRBD1
V: TRBV5-4
DNA: TGTGCCAGCAGCGCTCCGGGACAGGGGGCGTTCGTACAGTACTTC
CDR3: CASSAPGQGAFVQYF

J: TRBJ1-4
size: NA
D: TRBD1
V: TRBV9
DNA: TGTGCCAGCAGCGTAGCTACAATGGACAGGGTGAGTGAAAAACTGTTTTTT
CDR3: CASSVATMDRVSEKLFF

J: TRBJ1-2
size: NA
D: NA
V: TRBV18
DNA: TGTGCCAGCTCACCTGATCACGTATACTATGGCTACACCTTC
CDR3: CASSPDHVYYGYTF

J: TRBJ2-3
size: NA
D: TRBD1
V: TRBV11-3
DNA: TGTGCCAGCTCCAGGGGGCTGGAAGATACGCAGTATTTT
CDR3: CASSRGLEDTQYF

J: TRBJ2-5
size: NA
D: TRBD2
V: TRBV29-1
DNA: TGCAGCGCCGGGACTAGCGGGCTCGGAGAGACCCAGTACTTC
CDR3: CSAGTSGLGETQYF

J: TRBJ1-2
size: once
D: NA
V: TRBV19
DNA: TGTGCCAGTAGTATCACCCTCGCGGACTATGGCTACACCTTC
CDR3: CASSITLADYGYTF

J: TRBJ1-4
size: NA
D: TRBD1
V: TRBV18
DNA: TGTGCCAGCTCACCTGGACAGGGGGCTAATGAAAAACTGTTTTTT
CDR3: CASSPGQGANEKLFF

J: TRBJ2-3
size: NA
D: NA
V: TRBV18
DNA: TGTGCCAGCTCACCGAATAGGGGCGATACGCAGTATTTT
CDR3: CASSPNRGDTQYF

J: TRBJ1-3
size: NA
D: TRBD1
V: TRBV15
DNA: TGTGCCACCAGCAGCAGACAGGGCCGTAGGGCCCCTGGAAACACCATATATTTT
CDR3: CATSSRQGRRAPGNTIYF

J: TRBJ2-2
size: NA
D: NA
V: TRBV7-9
DNA: TGTGCCAGCACTCCCCCGAGGGGGGCCTACACCGGGGAGCTGTTTTTT
CDR3: CASTPPRGAYTGELFF

J: TRBJ2-7
size: once
D: TRBD1
V: TRBV11-2
DNA: TGTGCCAGCAGCTTCGGACAGGAAAGGATCTCCTACGAGCAGTACTTC
CDR3: CASSFGQERISYEQYF

J: TRBJ1-2
size: NA
D: TRBD1
V: TRBV27
DNA: TGTGCCAGCAGGCCGTTGGGACAGGGGGCGGGCTACACCTTC
CDR3: CASRPLGQGAGYTF

J: TRBJ2-2
size: few
D: NA
V: TRBV27
DNA: TGTGCCAGCAGTTTATGGCGGGCCGGGGAGCTGTTTTTT
CDR3: CASSLWRAGELFF

J: TRBJ1-2
size: few
D: TRBD1
V: TRBV6-1
DNA: TGTGCCAGCAGTGAAACCCGTCGGACAGGGCCACGGGGCTATGGCTACACCTTC
CDR3: CASSETRRTGPRGYGYTF

J: TRBJ2-7
size: NA
D: NA
V: TRBV18
DNA: TGTGCCAGCTCACCACGGCCCCCCGACAGGGAGGGTTCCTACGAGCAGTACTTC
CDR3: CASSPRPPDREGSYEQYF

J: TRBJ2-6
size: NA
D: NA
V: TRBV19
DNA: TGTGCCAGTAGCGCAACAGGGTCTGGGGCCAACGTCCTGACTTTC
CDR3: CASSATGSGANVLTF